This T cell receptor beta chain was identified in a study of read filtering for tumor transcriptome and immune sequencing. Germline values: CDR1 MNHEY, CDR2 SVGAGI. The V gene end was trimmed by 5 bases and the J gene end by 6 bases; junction bases not matched to a gene: 12. This CDR3 is 16 amino acids long. Details on this clonotype: Its antigen is not identified.

Study-level points and caveats: This fraction held mixed bone marrow immune cells after CD138-negative sorting. Without single-read clonotypes, shared clonotype proportions correlated more between IR-seq and RNA-seq.

Sampling of bone marrow took place during active disease in every patient. The library was built from roughly 400 ng RNA with molecular barcoded adaptors for alpha/delta and beta/gamma chains. TCRdb reanalysed the reads using MiXCR and keeps one entry per CDR3 protein. Of more than 100,000 distinct CDR3 sequences detected, over 10% appear once; the ten largest clones hold approximately 10%. The chain uses TRBV6-5 and TRBJ2-2; 7 bases align to TRBD1. This clonotype was obtained from a donor at least 40 years old with multiple myeloma. The sequencing input was a population of CD138-negative cells sorted from bone marrow. The CDR3 DNA sequence: TGTGCCAGCAGTCACGACAGGGAAATTTTGGCCGGGGAGCTGTTTTTT. Translating gives CASSHDREILAGELFF.